The clone carrying this TCR beta chain was seen many times. No antigen is known for it. Template material for TCR beta VDJ and CDR3 profiling consisted of genomic DNA. TCRdb itself ran the reads through MiXCR, one entry per CDR3 protein. The sample records approximately 190,000 distinct CDR3 sequences, 64% being singletons. This entry comes from a study of CD8+CD57+ T cells in acquired aplastic anemia. The overall study: Mean DNA quantity obtained from sorted CD4+ and CD8+ cells was around 2.9 ug.

Study-wide results and limits: Patients showed no significant difference from controls in CD8+ Simpson's diversity. There were about 27 CD8+ CDR3 sequences that occurred in both patients and controls.

This clonotype was obtained from a human donor with severe aplastic anemia or a healthy control (not recorded which). The sample comprised sorted CD4+, CD8+, or CD8+CD57+ T cells (not recorded which) from PBMCs.

The CDR3 sequence is CASSSRTGGESYEQYF. The DNA of the CDR3 is TGTGCCAGCAGCTCGCGGACAGGGGGCGAGTCCTACGAGCAGTACTTC. The chain is built from TRBV11-2 and TRBJ2-7; 11 bases are a match to TRBD1. The CDR3 has 16 amino acids. Germline CDR1 SGHAT, CDR2 FQNNGV. J was trimmed by 1 base and V by 4 bases; bases with no gene match: 6.